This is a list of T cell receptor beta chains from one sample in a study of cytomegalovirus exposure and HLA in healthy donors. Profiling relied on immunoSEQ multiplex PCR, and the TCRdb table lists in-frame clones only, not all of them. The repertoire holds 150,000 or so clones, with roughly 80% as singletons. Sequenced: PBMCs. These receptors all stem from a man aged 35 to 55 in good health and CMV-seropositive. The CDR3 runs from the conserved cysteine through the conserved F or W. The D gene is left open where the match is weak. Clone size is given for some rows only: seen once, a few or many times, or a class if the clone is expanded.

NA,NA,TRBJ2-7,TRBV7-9,TGTGCCAGCAGCTTAGGTCCAGAGCAGTACTTC,CASSLGPEQYF
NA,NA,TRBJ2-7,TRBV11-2,TGTGCCAGCAGCTTTTCTCCCTACGAGCAGTACTTC,CASSFSPYEQYF
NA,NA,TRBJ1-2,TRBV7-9,TGTGCCAGCAGCTCCAGCTATGGCTACACCTTC,CASSSSYGYTF
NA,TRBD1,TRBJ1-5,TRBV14,TGTGCCAGCCCGACAGGGACGTATAGCAATCAGCCCCAGCATTTT,CASPTGTYSNQPQHF
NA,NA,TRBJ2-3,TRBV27,TGTGCCAGCAGTTTTGGGGCGGGCACAGATACGCAGTATTTT,CASSFGAGTDTQYF
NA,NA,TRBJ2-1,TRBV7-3,TGTGCCAGCAGCTTAGGGGGGTCATACAATGAGCAGTTCTTC,CASSLGGSYNEQFF
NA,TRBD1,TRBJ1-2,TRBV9,TGTGCCAGCAGCGCCTCTGGCGGGGGGACAGGGGGGGTTGGCTACACCTTC,CASSASGGGTGGVGYTF
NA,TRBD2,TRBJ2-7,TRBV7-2,TGTGCCAGCAGCTTAGGCGGCGGGGGGCGTACCTACGAGCAGTACTTC,CASSLGGGGRTYEQYF
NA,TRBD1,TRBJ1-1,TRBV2,TGTGCCAGCAAGGGGACAGGGGTGAGCACTGAAGCTTTCTTT,CASKGTGVSTEAFF
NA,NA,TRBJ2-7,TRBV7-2,TGTGCCAGCAGCTTCGATAGGAGGGAGCAGTACTTC,CASSFDRREQYF
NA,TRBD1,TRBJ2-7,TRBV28,TGTGCCAGCAGTGAACCCGGGACAGGGTGGTACGAGCAGTACTTC,CASSEPGTGWYEQYF
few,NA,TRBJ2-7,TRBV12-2,TGTGCAAGTCGCTTCTCCAGGGCGGGGATATACGAGCAGTACTTC,CASRFSRAGIYEQYF
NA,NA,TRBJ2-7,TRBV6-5,TGTGCCAGCAGTTTGAGCGGACCCTCCACCGGGGAGCAGTACTTC,CASSLSGPSTGEQYF
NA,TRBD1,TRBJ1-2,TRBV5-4,TGTGCCAGCAGCTCACAGGGGGTGGAGGGCTACACCTTC,CASSSQGVEGYTF
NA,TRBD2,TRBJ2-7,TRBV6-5,TGTGCCAGCAGCATGGGACTAGCGGGAGTAGGGCAGTACTTC,CASSMGLAGVGQYF
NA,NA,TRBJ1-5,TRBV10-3,TGTGCCATCCGCTCAGACGGGGACAATCAGCCCCAGCATTTT,CAIRSDGDNQPQHF
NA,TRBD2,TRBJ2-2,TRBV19,TGTGCCAGTAGTATGGTTAGCGGGAGGGCGGACACCGGGGAGCTGTTTTTT,CASSMVSGRADTGELFF
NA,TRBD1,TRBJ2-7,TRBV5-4,TGTGCCAGCAGCTTGGGGGACAGGGGCAACGAGCAGTACTTC,CASSLGDRGNEQYF
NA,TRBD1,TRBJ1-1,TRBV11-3,TGTGCCAGCAGCTTAGTGGGACAGGGGGTAATGAACACTGAAGCTTTCTTT,CASSLVGQGVMNTEAFF
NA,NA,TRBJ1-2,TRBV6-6,TGTGCCTCCCGGGGGTTAAACTATGGCTACACCTTC,CASRGLNYGYTF
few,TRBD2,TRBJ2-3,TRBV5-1,TGCGCCAGCAGCTTGGGACTAGCGGGAGCGGCCGATACGCAGTATTTT,CASSLGLAGAADTQYF
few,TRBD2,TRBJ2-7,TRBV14,TGTGCCAGCAGCCAAACTAGCGGACCACCCCCCTACGAGCAGTACTTC,CASSQTSGPPPYEQYF
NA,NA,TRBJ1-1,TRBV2,TGTGCCAGCAGTGGACAGGTTGAAGCTTTCTTT,CASSGQVEAFF
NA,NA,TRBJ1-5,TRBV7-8,TGTGCCAGCAGCTTAGGGTCAGGGAACAATCAGCCCCAGCATTTT,CASSLGSGNNQPQHF
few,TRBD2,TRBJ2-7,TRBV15,TGTGCCACCAGCAGAGATAGCGGGTCGTACGAGCAGTACTTC,CATSRDSGSYEQYF
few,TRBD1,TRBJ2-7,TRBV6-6,TGTGCCAGCAGTCCCGCGGACAGGGAGTTCAACGAGCAGTACTTC,CASSPADREFNEQYF
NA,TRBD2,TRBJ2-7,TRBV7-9,TGTGCCAGCAGCTTACCGGGACTAGCGGGAGGGGAGCAGCACTTC,CASSLPGLAGGEQHF
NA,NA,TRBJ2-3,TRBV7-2,TGTGCCAGCAGCGCCCCGGGCCTAGCCCTCTATTTT,CASSAPGLALYF
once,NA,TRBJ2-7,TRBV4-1,TGCGCCAGCAGCCAAGATCAGGGCAAAACCTACGAGCAGTACTTC,CASSQDQGKTYEQYF
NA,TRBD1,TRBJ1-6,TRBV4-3,TGCGCCAGCAGCCTAATGGGACAGGATAATTCACCCCTCCACTTT,CASSLMGQDNSPLHF
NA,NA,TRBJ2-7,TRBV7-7,TGTGCCAGCAGTCCTTCTCACGGGAGTTCCTACGAGCAGTACTTC,CASSPSHGSSYEQYF
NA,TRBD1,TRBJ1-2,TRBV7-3,TGTGCCAGCAGCCCACAGGGGCGCTATGGCTACACCTTC,CASSPQGRYGYTF
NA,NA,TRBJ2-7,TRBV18,TGTGCCAGCTCACCACCAAGCGCTAGAGAGCAGTACTTC,CASSPPSAREQYF
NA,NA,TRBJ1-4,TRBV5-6,TGTGCCAGCAGCTTCAACTCACAGAGGGGGAATGAAAAACTGTTTTTT,CASSFNSQRGNEKLFF
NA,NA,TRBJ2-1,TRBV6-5,TGTGCCAGCAGTTATGGGGGGGCAGTTTACAATGAGCAGTTCTTC,CASSYGGAVYNEQFF
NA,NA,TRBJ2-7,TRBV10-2,TGCGCCAGCAAGGGAATAGCGGCGGCCTACGAGCAGTACTTC,CASKGIAAAYEQYF
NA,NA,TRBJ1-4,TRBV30,TGTGCCTGGAGTGCCGGAGGGCCCGAAAAACTGTTTTTT,CAWSAGGPEKLFF
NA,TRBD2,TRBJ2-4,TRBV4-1,TGCGCCAGCAGCCAAGTGGTCGCGGGAGGGCGGGGGAGTCAGTACTTC,CASSQVVAGGRGSQYF
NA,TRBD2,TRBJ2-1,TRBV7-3,TGTGCCAGCAGCTTAATAGCGGGAGGGGAGCAGTTCTTC,CASSLIAGGEQFF
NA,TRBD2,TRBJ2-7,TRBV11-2,TGTGCCAGCAGCCCGAGCGGGAACTCCTACGAGCAGTACTTC,CASSPSGNSYEQYF
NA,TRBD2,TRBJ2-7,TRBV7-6,TGTGCCAGCAGCCCTCAGCCGGGACTAGCGGTGGGCGAGCAGTACTTC,CASSPQPGLAVGEQYF
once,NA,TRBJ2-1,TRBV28,TGTGCCAGCAGTTTAGCCCTCGGGTTCTATGAGCAGTTCTTC,CASSLALGFYEQFF
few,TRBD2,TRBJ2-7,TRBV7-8,TGTGCCAGCAGCCAGATGATAGGGGGACTAGCGGATTACTACGAGCAGTACTTC,CASSQMIGGLADYYEQYF
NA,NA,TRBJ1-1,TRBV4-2,TGTGCCAGCAGCCAAGACCCTCTCAGGGGAGCCACTGAAGCTTTCTTT,CASSQDPLRGATEAFF
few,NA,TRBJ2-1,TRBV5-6,TGTGCCAGCAGCTCGAGACAGCTCATCTCCTACAATGAGCAGTTCTTC,CASSSRQLISYNEQFF
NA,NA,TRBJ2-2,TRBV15,TGTGCCACCAGCAGAGATCCAATGTTCACCGGGGAGCTGTTTTTT,CATSRDPMFTGELFF
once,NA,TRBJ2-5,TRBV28,TGTGCCAGCAGTTCCGGTAACCAAGAGACCCAGTACTTC,CASSSGNQETQYF